The rows below give T cell receptor beta chains drawn from one sample of a study of CD8 T cells in Susac syndrome. TCRdb passed the immunoSEQ multiplex PCR reads through MiXCR, listing each CDR3 protein once. The sample has 140,000 to 150,000 distinct CDR3 sequences, 94% seen once. The material sequenced was CD4+ T cells from PBMCs. The source is a human donor in good health. Each CDR3 is given with its conserved first and last residue. Each record gives: J gene, V gene, D gene, clone size, CDR3 protein, CDR3 DNA. The D gene is left open where the match is weak. Some rows have no size entry. The others give once, few or many, or a class for an expanded clone.

TRBJ2-3,TRBV12-3/TRBV12-4,NA,NA,CASNIDTDTQYF,TGTGCCAGCAATATAGATACAGATACGCAGTATTTT
TRBJ2-7,TRBV20-1,TRBD2,once,CSARDKREWIYEQYF,TGCAGTGCTAGAGATAAGCGGGAATGGATCTACGAGCAGTACTTC
TRBJ2-4,TRBV7-2,TRBD2,NA,CASSLLGLALAKNIQYF,TGTGCCAGCAGCTTATTAGGACTAGCTTTAGCCAAAAACATTCAGTACTTC
TRBJ2-3,TRBV19,TRBD1,NA,CASIRRQGLGTQYF,TGTGCCAGTATCCGTCGACAGGGTTTGGGTACGCAGTATTTT
TRBJ2-7,TRBV30,NA,NA,CAWSLRVGGSYEQYF,TGTGCCTGGAGCCTCCGAGTGGGCGGTTCCTACGAGCAGTACTTC
TRBJ2-5,TRBV20-1,NA,NA,CSARGSYQETQYF,TGCAGTGCTAGGGGCAGCTACCAAGAGACCCAGTACTTC
TRBJ2-7,TRBV27,TRBD1,NA,CASRIYRGLGEQYF,TGTGCCAGCAGGATCTACAGGGGGCTGGGGGAGCAGTACTTC
TRBJ2-5,TRBV19,TRBD1,NA,CASTRTGFEETQYF,TGTGCCAGTACCCGGACAGGGTTTGAGGAGACCCAGTACTTC
TRBJ2-3,TRBV28,TRBD2,NA,CASSFGRPSTDTQYF,TGTGCCAGCAGTTTCGGGAGGCCAAGCACAGATACGCAGTATTTT
TRBJ2-2,TRBV30,TRBD2,NA,CAWKAGGLFTGELFF,TGTGCCTGGAAAGCGGGAGGCCTCTTCACCGGGGAGCTGTTTTTT
TRBJ1-2,TRBV10-3,TRBD1,NA,CAIRDRDNYGYTF,TGTGCCATCAGGGACAGGGACAACTATGGCTACACCTTC
TRBJ1-4,TRBV10-3,NA,NA,CAIRNRELENEKLFF,TGTGCCATCAGGAACAGAGAGTTAGAGAATGAAAAACTGTTTTTT
TRBJ1-2,TRBV5-6,NA,few,CASSLPGRNYGYTF,TGTGCCAGCAGCTTGCCAGGGAGGAACTATGGCTACACCTTC
TRBJ2-5,TRBV19,TRBD1,NA,CASTPGTAQETQYF,TGTGCCAGTACGCCCGGGACAGCTCAAGAGACCCAGTACTTC
TRBJ2-7,TRBV18,TRBD2,NA,CASSPISGGPSYEQYF,TGTGCCAGCTCACCGATATCGGGAGGACCCTCCTACGAGCAGTACTTC
TRBJ2-4,TRBV12-5,NA,NA,CASGLGAWTEKNIQYF,TGTGCTAGTGGTTTGGGAGCATGGACAGAAAAAAACATTCAGTACTTC
TRBJ1-2,TRBV6-2/TRBV6-3,NA,NA,CASRHLAVDRQGTF,TGTGCCAGCAGACACCTCGCGGTTGACCGCCAGGGAACCTTC
TRBJ1-2,TRBV7-9,NA,NA,CASSLGGGAGRGYTF,TGTGCCAGCAGCTTAGGTGGCGGCGCGGGGCGCGGCTACACCTTC
TRBJ2-6,TRBV4-2,NA,NA,CASSQWGAGANVLTF,TGTGCCAGCAGCCAGTGGGGGGCTGGGGCCAACGTCCTGACTTTC
TRBJ2-2,TRBV19,NA,NA,CASSTTGINTGELFF,TGTGCCAGTAGTACTACAGGGATCAACACCGGGGAGCTGTTTTTT
TRBJ2-7,TRBV28,NA,once,CASSTPTGQNYEQYF,TGTGCCAGCAGCACCCCGACCGGACAGAACTACGAGCAGTACTTC
TRBJ1-5,TRBV25-1,NA,NA,CASSDLQGDQPQHF,TGTGCCAGCAGTGATCTACAGGGAGATCAGCCCCAGCATTTT
TRBJ2-2,TRBV15,TRBD2,NA,CATSRAGLAGGYTGELFF,TGTGCCACCAGCAGAGCGGGACTAGCGGGAGGGTACACCGGGGAGCTGTTTTTT
TRBJ1-2,TRBV27,NA,NA,CASSVGQGIANYGYTF,TGTGCCAGCAGCGTTGGGCAGGGAATAGCTAACTATGGCTACACCTTC
TRBJ1-5,TRBV27,NA,NA,CASLPRGWGGSNQPQHF,TGTGCCAGCCTCCCAAGAGGATGGGGTGGGAGCAATCAGCCCCAGCATTTT
TRBJ2-2,TRBV27,TRBD2,once,CASSSGGGELFF,TGTGCCAGCAGTTCGGGGGGCGGGGAGCTGTTTTTT
TRBJ1-1,TRBV5-1,NA,NA,CASSRELNTEAFF,TGCGCCAGCAGCCGGGAGCTGAACACTGAAGCTTTCTTT
TRBJ2-2,TRBV5-1,NA,NA,CASSLGWDTGELFF,TGCGCCAGCAGCTTGGGTTGGGACACCGGGGAGCTGTTTTTT
TRBJ2-1,TRBV29-1,TRBD1,once,CSALRDRSYNEQFF,TGCAGCGCCCTAAGGGACAGAAGTTACAATGAGCAGTTCTTC
TRBJ2-5,TRBV6-6,TRBD2,once,CASREGLAEETQYF,TGTGCCAGCAGGGAGGGACTAGCGGAAGAGACCCAGTACTTC
TRBJ2-3,TRBV5-1,TRBD2,NA,CASSPTGSGSIDTQYF,TGCGCCAGCAGCCCGACGGGGAGCGGGAGTATAGATACGCAGTATTTT
TRBJ2-7,TRBV7-9,TRBD1,NA,CASSPRQGVSYEQYF,TGTGCCAGCAGCCCCCGGCAGGGGGTTTCCTACGAGCAGTACTTC
TRBJ2-7,TRBV30,NA,few,CAWSVGTTMEQYF,TGTGCCTGGAGTGTCGGGACAACCATGGAGCAGTACTTC
TRBJ2-3,TRBV11-2,NA,once,CASGWGADTQYF,TGTGCCAGCGGCTGGGGGGCAGATACGCAGTATTTT
TRBJ2-2,TRBV2,NA,NA,CASRDQRHTGELFF,TGTGCCAGCAGGGACCAGAGACACACCGGGGAGCTGTTTTTT
TRBJ2-7,TRBV27,TRBD2,NA,CASSLSLLAGAYEQYF,TGTGCCAGCAGTTTATCCTTACTAGCGGGAGCATACGAGCAGTACTTC
TRBJ1-2,TRBV20-1,NA,once,CSARSVYGYTF,TGCAGTGCTAGGTCGGTCTATGGCTACACCTTC
TRBJ1-2,TRBV15,NA,NA,CATSRESYGYTF,TGTGCCACCAGCAGGGAGTCCTATGGCTACACCTTC
TRBJ1-2,TRBV7-2,NA,NA,CASSLTLTLANYGYTF,TGTGCCAGCAGCTTAACCCTCACCCTGGCTAACTATGGCTACACCTTC
TRBJ1-2,TRBV5-6,TRBD1,NA,CASSRPGQYKGYGYTF,TGTGCCAGCAGCCGACCGGGACAGTATAAGGGATATGGCTACACCTTC
TRBJ2-4,TRBV9,TRBD2,NA,CASSISSGPKNIQYF,TGTGCCAGCAGCATCTCTAGCGGTCCTAAGAACATTCAGTACTTC
TRBJ2-2,TRBV3-1,TRBD2,NA,CASSQREGAGELFF,TGTGCCAGCAGCCAACGGGAGGGGGCCGGGGAGCTGTTTTTT
TRBJ1-2,TRBV28,TRBD1,NA,CATLDRASYGYTF,TGTGCCACCCTGGACAGGGCCAGCTATGGCTACACCTTC
TRBJ2-1,TRBV20-1,TRBD2,NA,CSAQLAGDSNEQFF,TGCAGTGCCCAACTAGCGGGAGACTCCAATGAGCAGTTCTTC
TRBJ1-4,TRBV28,TRBD1,NA,CASSIQGVNEKLFF,TGTGCCAGCAGTATACAGGGGGTTAATGAAAAACTGTTTTTT
TRBJ1-1,TRBV29-1,NA,NA,CSVEGGTVRTEAFF,TGCAGCGTTGAAGGGGGAACCGTGAGGACTGAAGCTTTCTTT
TRBJ1-2,TRBV15,TRBD1,NA,CATRHRGGYGYTF,TGTGCCACCAGACACAGGGGTGGGTATGGCTACACCTTC
TRBJ1-6,TRBV19,NA,NA,CASSNFGNSPLHF,TGTGCCAGTAGTAATTTCGGTAATTCACCCCTCCACTTT
TRBJ1-1,TRBV6-4,NA,NA,CASSDRVRAFF,TGTGCCAGCAGTGACAGGGTGCGGGCTTTCTTT
TRBJ2-7,TRBV29-1,TRBD1,NA,CSVAGQGYEQYF,TGCAGCGTTGCGGGACAGGGCTACGAGCAGTACTTC